This TCR beta chain was profiled in a study of blood T cell repertoires in COVID-19. Germline V lookup: CDR1 MNHEY, CDR2 SVGAGI. This CDR3 region has 12 residues. Concerning this clone itself: An end of the junction differs from the germline gene, which may be a read error.

Original processing methods: Reference gene primer amplification yielded estimated nucleated cell counts. Profiling relied on immunoSEQ multiplex PCR, and the TCRdb table lists in-frame clones only, not all of them. That table furnishes V, J and clone size, whereas the DNA furnished D and trimming. The repertoire holds around 93,000 clones, with around nine tenths as singletons. This TCR was sampled from a human donor in a cohort sampled during active COVID-19. The rearrangement links TRBV6-5 to TRBJ1-1, with D hard to call. What was sequenced was peripheral blood. This CDR3 is CASSSPNSEAFF. The CDR3 DNA reads as TGTGCCAGCAGTTCCCCGAACTCTGAAGCTTTCTTT.